This T cell receptor beta chain emerged from a study of shared clonotypes between healthy human individuals. The study's findings and limits: With a handful of donors compared, approximately 5% of naive CD4 clonotypes were shared.

This clone has at least ten counts. What it binds is not known. Only Caucasian adults living in Nashville, Tennessee made up the donor group. CDR1 and CDR2 from the germline V gene are SGHKS and YYEKEE (reference sequence). There are 14 residues in the CDR3. The V gene end was trimmed by 4 bases and the J gene end by 4 bases; junction bases not matched to a gene: 7. As handled by the study authors: ImmunoSEQ gave junction-only sequences without quality scores, so filtering differed. Repertoires were generated with immunoSEQ multiplex PCR, while TCRdb's copy carries only in-frame clones and drops some. V and J calls and clone size follow that table, whereas D and trimming were derived from the DNA. The sample lists over 850,000 clones; 70% to 80% were seen once.

Material for sequencing was memory CD4+ T cells from PBMCs. Documented subset: CD45RA-negative fraction. This sequence joins TRBV5-5 and TRBJ1-1; 7 bases agree with TRBD1. The origin of this receptor is a man between 18 and 29 years old in good health. Some clones in this sample may be carry-over from other donors' samples. CDR3 protein: CASSLRTGGTEAFF. CDR3 in DNA: TGTGCCAGCAGCCTTAGGACAGGTGGCACTGAAGCTTTCTTT.